The next 10 T cell receptor beta chains were all read from a single sample in a study of identical twins. TCRdb redid the calling of the 5' RACE reads with MiXCR, one entry per CDR3 protein. The sample carries around 280,000 distinct CDR3 sequences, roughly 8.6% recorded once. These data also featured in a second study, about yellow fever vaccine responses in identical twins.

Sequencing was performed on memory (CD45RO+) T cells sorted from blood. Source of these receptors: a woman between 18 and 29 years old in good health.

The chain employs TRBV6-1 and TRBJ2-5, with 11 bases aligning to TRBD2. The CDR3 is 16 residues long. With V trimmed by 5 bases and J by 4 bases, 9 bases remained unmatched. The germline gives CDR1 MNHNS, CDR2 SASEGT. The CDR3 bases are TGTGCCAGCAGTCCACTTAGCGGGGGGGCCGGAGAGACCCAGTACTTC. Encoded protein: CASSPLSGGAGETQYF.

This clonotype was found many times. This chain links TRBV7-9 with TRBJ2-1; 9 nucleotides align to TRBD2. Per the germline V gene, CDR1 is SEHNR and CDR2 is FQNEAQ (reference sequence). This CDR3 has 16 amino acids. Trimming cost V 5 bases and J 7 bases; bases outside gene matches: 12. The CDR3 DNA sequence: TGTGCCAGCAGCGCCACCGGGACTAGCCTTGTTAATGAGCAGTTCTTC. The encoded protein is CASSATGTSLVNEQFF.

This clonotype came up many times. The chain is built from TRBV29-1 and TRBJ2-2; 8 bases line up with TRBD2. V lost 5 bases to trimming and J lost 0 bases; unmatched junction nucleotides: 2. The germline gives CDR1 SQVTM, CDR2 ANQGSEA. The CDR3 consists of 14 residues. CDR3 sequence reads: CSVHGGANTGELFF. The CDR3 DNA reads as TGCAGCGTTCACGGGGGGGCGAACACCGGGGAGCTGTTTTTT.

This clonotype was counted only a few times. The chain employs TRBV11-1 and TRBJ2-4, with TRBD2 matching 8 bases. Germline V CDR1 and CDR2: SGHAT, FQDESV (reference sequence). This CDR3 is 18 amino acids long. The junction had 9 bases not matched to a gene; V was cut back by 2 bases and J by 0 bases. CDR3 in DNA: TGTGCCAGCAGCTTATTCGTCAGCGGGGGACTAGCCAAAAACATTCAGTACTTC. Its translation is CASSLFVSGGLAKNIQYF.

V and J are TRBV20-1 and TRBJ1-6; 7 positions agree with TRBD1. CDR3 length equals 15 residues. The V and J ends lost 1 base and 7 bases, in that order; junction bases with no gene match: 7. Germline loops: CDR1 DFQATT, CDR2 SNEGSKA (reference sequence). The CDR3 spells CSARVTGAGNSPLHF. The CDR3 bases are TGCAGTGCTAGAGTCACAGGGGCCGGCAATTCACCCCTCCACTTT.

The chain employs TRBV23-1 and TRBJ2-6, with 9 bases matching TRBD1. Being an ORF, TRBV23-1 has a function that is uncertain. The CDR3 has 19 residues. V gave up 4 bases and J gave up 0 bases; unmatched junction bases: 10. CDR3 in amino acids: CASSPYRDRAFSGANVLTF. CDR3 in DNA: TGCGCCAGCAGTCCATACCGGGACAGGGCATTCTCTGGGGCCAACGTCCTGACTTTC.

The chain has TRBV7-6 and TRBJ2-7; TRBD2 might be the D (6 bases). CDR3 length equals 14 residues. From germline, CDR1 is SGHVS and CDR2 FNYEAQ. Trimming cost V 4 bases and J 3 bases, with 13 bases left between them. CDR3 amino acids: CASSSRGIGYEQYF. The CDR3 region has the DNA TGTGCCAGCAGCTCCCGGGGGATCGGCTACGAGCAGTACTTC.

V gene TRBV20-1 combines with J gene TRBJ2-1; D not resolved. This CDR3 spans 11 amino acids. Germline V lookup: CDR1 DFQATT, CDR2 SNEGSKA (reference sequence). Trimming cost V 1 base and J 9 bases, with 7 bases left between them. The DNA for the CDR3 is TGCAGTGCTAGAGGCTTGGGTGAGCAGTTCTTC. Translated: CSARGLGEQFF.

This clonotype showed up just a few times. The chain employs TRBV6-1 and TRBJ2-5; perhaps TRBD2 as D (6 bases). Germline V gene data show CDR1 as MNHNS and CDR2 as SASEGT. V lost 6 bases and J lost 5, with 19 bases in between. The CDR3 contains 15 residues. This chain's CDR3 is CASRSGTSSGETQYF. The CDR3 DNA follows: TGTGCCAGCAGATCTGGGACTTCGAGCGGGGAGACCCAGTACTTC.

This clonotype was observed a few times. V gene TRBV27 combines with J gene TRBJ2-1, with 9 positions matching TRBD2. Germline CDR1 and CDR2: MNHEY and SMNVEV (reference sequence). The trim removed 3 bases at V and 9 bases at J, leaving 12 bases unmatched. The length of the CDR3 is 16 residues. The CDR3 bases are TGTGCCAGCAGTTTTCTGGCTAGCGGGACTCCCAGTGAGCAGTTCTTC. As protein: CASSFLASGTPSEQFF.